This T cell receptor beta chain was sequenced during a study of T cell responses to AZD1222 COVID-19 vaccine. Study-wide findings and caveats: Repertoires were obtained only post-peak T cell response. The CD4 TCRs associated with vaccination extended across spike and predominated at 160-218 and 743-854. In a largely white British group with more females than males, clonal diversity was possibly underestimated.

A note on this clone: Its antigen is currently unknown.

V lost 3 bases and J 4 bases, leaving 19 bases between the germline ends. Germline CDR1 and CDR2: LGHDT and YNNKEL (reference sequence). This CDR3 has 17 amino acids. This table comes from immunoSEQ multiplex PCR, and its TCRdb copy is limited to in-frame clones, with some not included. The table records over 150,000 clones, approximately 90% of them present only once. The sequencing used peripheral blood, collected on day 0 of AZD1222 vaccination. The J gene is TRBJ2-1, the V gene TRBV3-1 (or the pseudogene TRBV3-2), with D possibly matching TRBD1 (5 bases). This sequence was found in an adult in good health. CDR3 sequence (DNA): TGTGCCAGCAGCCAGGGGCAGGTGGGTGCAGGTTACAATGAGCAGTTCTTC. It codes for CASSQGQVGAGYNEQFF.